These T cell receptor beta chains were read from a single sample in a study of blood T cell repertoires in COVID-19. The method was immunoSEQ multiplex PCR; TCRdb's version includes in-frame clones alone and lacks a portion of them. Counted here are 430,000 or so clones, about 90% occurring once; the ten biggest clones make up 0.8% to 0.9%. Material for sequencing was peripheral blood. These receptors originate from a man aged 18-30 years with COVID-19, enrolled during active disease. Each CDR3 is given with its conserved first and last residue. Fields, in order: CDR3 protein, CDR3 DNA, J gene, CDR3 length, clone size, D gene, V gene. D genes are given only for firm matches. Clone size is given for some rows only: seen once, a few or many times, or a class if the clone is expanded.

CDR3aa: CATSRESGGNTGELFF; CDR3nt: TGTGCCACCAGCAGAGAGTCGGGAGGGAACACCGGGGAGCTGTTTTTT; j_gene: TRBJ2-2; len: 16; abundance: .; d_gene: TRBD2; v_gene: TRBV15
CDR3aa: CASSQDEGRSTGELFF; CDR3nt: TGCGCCAGCAGCCAAGACGAAGGGAGGAGCACCGGGGAGCTGTTTTTT; j_gene: TRBJ2-2; len: 16; abundance: .; d_gene: .; v_gene: TRBV4-1
CDR3aa: CATSNSPGTSGKPKPFLSEQFF; CDR3nt: TGTGCCACCAGTAATTCCCCAGGGACTAGCGGGAAACCTAAACCATTCTTGAGTGAGCAGTTCTTC; j_gene: TRBJ2-1; len: 22; abundance: .; d_gene: TRBD2; v_gene: TRBV24-1
CDR3aa: CASSQDLAERDSPLHF; CDR3nt: TGTGCCAGCAGCCAAGATCTGGCGGAAAGAGATTCACCCCTCCACTTT; j_gene: TRBJ1-6; len: 16; abundance: once; d_gene: .; v_gene: TRBV3-1/TRBV3-2
CDR3aa: CASSEQNNSPLHF; CDR3nt: TGTGCCAGCAGTGAACAGAATAATTCACCCCTCCACTTT; j_gene: TRBJ1-6; len: 13; abundance: .; d_gene: .; v_gene: TRBV2
CDR3aa: CASSPTGRENTGELFF; CDR3nt: TGTGCCAGCAGCCCGACAGGGCGGGAGAACACCGGGGAGCTGTTTTTT; j_gene: TRBJ2-2; len: 16; abundance: .; d_gene: .; v_gene: TRBV4-2
CDR3aa: CASSFPGTGVNEQFF; CDR3nt: TGTGCCAGCAGTTTCCCAGGGACAGGGGTCAATGAGCAGTTCTTC; j_gene: TRBJ2-1; len: 15; abundance: .; d_gene: TRBD1; v_gene: TRBV6-5
CDR3aa: CASSITPDNEQFF; CDR3nt: TGTGCCAGTAGTATTACCCCGGACAATGAGCAGTTCTTC; j_gene: TRBJ2-1; len: 13; abundance: once; d_gene: .; v_gene: TRBV19
CDR3aa: CASSQDDRGSGNTIYF; CDR3nt: TGTGCCAGCAGCCAAGATGACAGGGGATCTGGAAACACCATATATTTT; j_gene: TRBJ1-3; len: 16; abundance: .; d_gene: TRBD1; v_gene: TRBV14
CDR3aa: CASSPRIAGATDTQYF; CDR3nt: TGTGCCAGCTCACCTCGAATAGCGGGAGCCACAGATACGCAGTATTTT; j_gene: TRBJ2-3; len: 16; abundance: .; d_gene: TRBD2; v_gene: TRBV18
CDR3aa: CASSAGGSPLHF; CDR3nt: TGTGCCAGCAGTGCAGGGGGCTCACCCCTCCACTTT; j_gene: TRBJ1-6; len: 12; abundance: .; d_gene: TRBD1; v_gene: TRBV5-6
CDR3aa: CASSTHSPTF; CDR3nt: TGTGCCAGTAGTACCCACTCCCCCACCTTC; j_gene: TRBJ2-6; len: 10; abundance: .; d_gene: .; v_gene: TRBV19
CDR3aa: CASSQEAGRNTF; CDR3nt: TGTGCCAGCAGCCAAGAAGCAGGGCGGAACACCTTC; j_gene: TRBJ1-2; len: 12; abundance: once; d_gene: .; v_gene: TRBV3-1/TRBV3-2
CDR3aa: CVRSLGGGNGDQPQHF; CDR3nt: TGTGTCAGAAGCTTAGGAGGGGGTAATGGGGATCAGCCCCAGCATTTT; j_gene: TRBJ1-5; len: 16; abundance: once; d_gene: .; v_gene: TRBV7-5
CDR3aa: CASRKVGGKDYEQYF; CDR3nt: TGTGCCAGCAGAAAAGTAGGCGGAAAGGATTACGAGCAGTACTTC; j_gene: TRBJ2-7; len: 15; abundance: .; d_gene: .; v_gene: TRBV11-2
CDR3aa: CSARSGHEQYF; CDR3nt: TGCAGTGCTAGGTCCGGTCACGAGCAGTACTTC; j_gene: TRBJ2-7; len: 11; abundance: .; d_gene: .; v_gene: TRBV20-1
CDR3aa: CASSYRGLALKEQYF; CDR3nt: TGTGCCAGCAGTTACCGAGGACTAGCGTTAAAAGAGCAGTACTTC; j_gene: TRBJ2-7; len: 15; abundance: .; d_gene: TRBD2; v_gene: TRBV6-2/TRBV6-3
CDR3aa: CASSQNRDTSYEQYF; CDR3nt: TGTGCCAGCAGCCAGAACCGGGACACTTCCTACGAGCAGTACTTC; j_gene: TRBJ2-7; len: 15; abundance: .; d_gene: .; v_gene: TRBV14
CDR3aa: CASSYSGGSGNEQFF; CDR3nt: TGTGCCAGCAGTTACTCTGGGGGAAGCGGGAATGAGCAGTTCTTC; j_gene: TRBJ2-1; len: 15; abundance: .; d_gene: .; v_gene: TRBV6-5
CDR3aa: CASSSTDRDGDTIYF; CDR3nt: TGTGCCAGCAGCTCGACGGACAGGGACGGAGACACCATATATTTT; j_gene: TRBJ1-3; len: 15; abundance: .; d_gene: TRBD1; v_gene: TRBV11-3
CDR3aa: CASSRGGTEAFF; CDR3nt: TGTGCCAGCAGTAGGGGAGGGACTGAAGCTTTCTTT; j_gene: TRBJ1-1; len: 12; abundance: .; d_gene: .; v_gene: TRBV27
CDR3aa: CASSTLGEAQPQHF; CDR3nt: TGTGCCAGTAGTACCCTCGGGGAGGCTCAGCCCCAGCATTTT; j_gene: TRBJ1-5; len: 14; abundance: .; d_gene: .; v_gene: TRBV19
CDR3aa: CASSQGPGLSHGYTF; CDR3nt: TGTGCCAGCAGCCAAGGTCCGGGACTATCTCATGGCTACACCTTC; j_gene: TRBJ1-2; len: 15; abundance: once; d_gene: .; v_gene: TRBV2
CDR3aa: CATQQGGAYNEQFF; CDR3nt: TGCGCCACGCAACAGGGGGGCGCCTACAATGAGCAGTTCTTC; j_gene: TRBJ2-1; len: 14; abundance: .; d_gene: TRBD1; v_gene: TRBV10-1
CDR3aa: CASSGRDRSYGYTF; CDR3nt: TGTGCCAGCAGCGGGAGGGACAGGAGCTATGGCTACACCTTC; j_gene: TRBJ1-2; len: 14; abundance: .; d_gene: TRBD1; v_gene: TRBV7-8